This T cell receptor beta chain came from a study of blood T cell repertoires in COVID-19. Across the study: Specimens from acute and convalescent COVID-19 originated in the United States, Italy and Spain.

The study assigned cohorts using participant-reported clinical history. Two negative PCRs, clearance, or symptom resolution had been documented for recovered Cohort 3 donors. This clone showed up just a few times. The CDR3 runs to 13 residues. Germline-derived CDR1 and CDR2 are SNHLY and FYNNEI. With 10 bases clipped from V and 5 bases from J, the junction kept 8 bases outside the gene matches. TCRdb's copy holds only in-frame clones and misses some; the assay was immunoSEQ multiplex PCR. The sample has around 310,000 clones, approximately 89% seen once; the top ten hold 5%. This clonotype was obtained from a man under 40 who had recovered from COVID-19. Sequenced: PBMCs or T cells enriched from blood (not recorded which). The chain is built from TRBV2 and TRBJ2-1; TRBD1 aligns across 7 bases. The CDR3 is CATGTELNNEQFF. CDR3 nucleotide sequence: TGTGCCACCGGGACAGAGCTGAACAATGAGCAGTTCTTC.